This paragraph reports one T cell receptor beta chain. This sample was taken from a study of shared clonotypes between healthy human individuals. Naive CD8 cells comprised CD45RO-negative, CCR7-positively selected cells, excluding terminally differentiated effector memory CD45RA+ cells. The CDR3 covers 16 residues. Per germline, CDR1 SGHTA and CDR2 FQGNSA. Between the trimmed V and J ends, which lost 4 bases and 0 bases, there was a span of 15 bases. TCRdb's copy holds only in-frame clones and misses some; the assay was immunoSEQ multiplex PCR. The sample has around 2.1 million clones; around 93% are singletons.

Sequenced input: naive CD8+ T cells from PBMCs. V usage is TRBV7-2 and J usage is TRBJ1-1, with D perhaps matching TRBD1 (6 bases). The clonotype was recovered from a man aged 18 to 30 in good health. Some clones in this sample may be carry-over from other donors' samples. CDR3 amino acids: CASSYLPGVMNTEAFF. The DNA for the CDR3 is TGTGCCAGCAGCTACCTCCCAGGGGTAATGAACACTGAAGCTTTCTTT.